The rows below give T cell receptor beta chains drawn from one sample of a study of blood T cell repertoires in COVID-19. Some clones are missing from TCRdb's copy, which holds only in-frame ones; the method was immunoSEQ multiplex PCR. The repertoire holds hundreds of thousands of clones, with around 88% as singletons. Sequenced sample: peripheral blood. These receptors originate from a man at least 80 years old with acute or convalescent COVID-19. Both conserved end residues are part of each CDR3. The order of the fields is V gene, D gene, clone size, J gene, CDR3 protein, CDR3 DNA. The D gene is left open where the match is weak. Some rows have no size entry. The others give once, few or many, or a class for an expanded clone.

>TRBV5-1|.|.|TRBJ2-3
CASSFGQSTDTQYF
TGCGCCAGCAGTTTCGGACAAAGCACAGATACGCAGTATTTT
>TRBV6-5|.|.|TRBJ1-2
CASTYGGAGYGYTF
TGTGCCAGCACCTACGGTGGGGCCGGCTATGGCTACACCTTC
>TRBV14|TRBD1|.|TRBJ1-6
CASSQDRGLYSPLHF
TGTGCCAGCAGCCAAGATAGGGGGCTTTATTCACCCCTCCACTTT
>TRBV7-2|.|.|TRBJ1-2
CASSLGGGVNYGYTF
TGTGCCAGCAGCTTAGGGGGAGGGGTCAACTATGGCTACACCTTC
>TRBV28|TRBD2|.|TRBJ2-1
CASSIRLAGDEQFF
TGTGCCAGCAGCATAAGACTAGCGGGAGATGAGCAGTTCTTC
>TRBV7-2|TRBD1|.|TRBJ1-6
CASRYTGVGYNSPLHF
TGTGCCAGCAGGTATACAGGGGTGGGGTATAATTCACCCCTCCACTTT
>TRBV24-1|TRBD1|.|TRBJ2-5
CATSDPGTGQETQYF
TGTGCCACCAGTGACCCCGGGACAGGGCAAGAGACCCAGTACTTC
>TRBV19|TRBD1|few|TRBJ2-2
CASSSGGNTGELFF
TGTGCCAGTAGTTCAGGGGGGAACACCGGGGAGCTGTTTTTT
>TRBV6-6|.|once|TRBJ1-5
CASSYGGFDSNQPQHF
TGTGCCAGCAGTTACGGCGGGTTTGATAGCAATCAGCCCCAGCATTTT
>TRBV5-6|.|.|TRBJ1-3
CASDSSSGNTIYF
TGTGCCAGCGACAGCAGCTCTGGAAACACCATATATTTT
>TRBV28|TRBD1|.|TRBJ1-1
CASRGTGDTEAFF
TGTGCCAGCAGGGGGACAGGGGACACTGAAGCTTTCTTT
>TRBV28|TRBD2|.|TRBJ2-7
CASRGTSGVSYEQYF
TGTGCCAGCAGGGGGACTAGCGGGGTCTCCTACGAGCAGTACTTC
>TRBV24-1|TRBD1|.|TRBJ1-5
CATSDSGQGARNQPQHF
TGTGCCACCAGTGATTCCGGTCAGGGGGCGCGCAATCAGCCCCAGCATTTT
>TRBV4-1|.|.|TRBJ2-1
CASSQVGSHPGNEQFF
TGCGCCAGCAGCCAAGTCGGCTCCCATCCGGGGAATGAGCAGTTCTTC
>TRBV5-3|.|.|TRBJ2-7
CARSLPGSTSYEQYF
TGTGCCAGAAGCCTCCCGGGGTCGACCTCCTACGAGCAGTACTTC
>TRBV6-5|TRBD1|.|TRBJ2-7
CASSLDRGGNEQYF
TGTGCCAGCAGCCTGGACAGGGGAGGCAACGAGCAGTACTTC
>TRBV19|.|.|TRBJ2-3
CASSMGAGGRDTQYF
TGTGCCAGTAGTATGGGAGCGGGCGGTAGGGATACGCAGTATTTT
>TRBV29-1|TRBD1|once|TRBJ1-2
CSGGDRGDGYTF
TGCAGCGGGGGGGACAGAGGCGATGGCTACACCTTC
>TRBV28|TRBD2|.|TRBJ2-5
CATKLAEETQYF
TGTGCCACCAAACTAGCGGAAGAGACCCAGTACTTC
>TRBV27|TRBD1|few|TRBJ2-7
CASSIDRGRGEQYF
TGTGCCAGCAGTATAGACAGGGGGCGCGGCGAGCAGTACTTC
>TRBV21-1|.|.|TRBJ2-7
CASSKVGAGEQYF
TGTGCCAGCAGCAAAGTAGGGGCCGGCGAGCAGTACTTC
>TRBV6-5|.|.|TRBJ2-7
CASSYRAGRNYEQYF
TGTGCCAGCAGTTACCGGGCAGGGCGGAACTACGAGCAGTACTTC
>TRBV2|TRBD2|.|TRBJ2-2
CASSERGGRGELFF
TGTGCCAGCAGTGAGCGGGGGGGACGCGGGGAGCTGTTTTTT
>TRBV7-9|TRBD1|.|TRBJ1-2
CASSLETGGYGYTF
TGTGCCAGCAGCTTAGAGACAGGGGGCTATGGCTACACCTTC
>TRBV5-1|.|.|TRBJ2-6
CASSLKAGVHSGANVLTF
TGCGCCAGCAGCTTGAAGGCAGGGGTTCACTCTGGGGCCAACGTCCTGACTTTC
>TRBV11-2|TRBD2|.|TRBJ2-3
CASSPRLAGPADTQYF
TGTGCCAGCAGCCCCCGACTAGCGGGGCCTGCAGATACGCAGTATTTT
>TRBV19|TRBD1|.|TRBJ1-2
CASSMPGGSGYTF
TGTGCCAGTAGTATGCCAGGGGGAAGTGGCTACACCTTC
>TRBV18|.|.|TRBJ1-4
CASSGAHTNEKLFF
TGTGCCAGCTCAGGGGCGCATACTAATGAAAAACTGTTTTTT
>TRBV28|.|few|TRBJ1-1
CASSIQPPYTEAFF
TGTGCCAGCAGTATACAGCCTCCGTACACTGAAGCTTTCTTT
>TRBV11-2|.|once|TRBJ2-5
CASSLDGGQQETQYF
TGTGCCAGCAGCTTAGATGGGGGCCAACAAGAGACCCAGTACTTC
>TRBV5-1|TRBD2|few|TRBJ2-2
CASSSTSGRNTGELFF
TGCGCCAGCAGCTCGACTAGCGGGAGGAACACCGGGGAGCTGTTTTTT
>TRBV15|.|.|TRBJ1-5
CATSMLREGGQPQHF
TGTGCCACCAGCATGCTTCGCGAGGGCGGTCAGCCCCAGCATTTT
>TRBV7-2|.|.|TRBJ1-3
CASSLDWDSRAGGNTIYF
TGTGCCAGCAGCTTAGACTGGGATTCAAGGGCGGGTGGAAACACCATATATTTT
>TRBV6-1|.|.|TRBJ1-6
CASSDRNSPLHF
TGTGCCAGCAGTGACAGGAATTCACCCCTCCACTTT
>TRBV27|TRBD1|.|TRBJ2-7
CASSFRYRTGSNEQYF
TGTGCCAGCAGTTTCAGGTATAGGACAGGGTCAAACGAGCAGTACTTC
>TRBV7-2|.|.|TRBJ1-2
CASSLGPGGQLWGYTF
TGTGCCAGCAGCTTAGGTCCGGGAGGACAACTATGGGGCTACACCTTC
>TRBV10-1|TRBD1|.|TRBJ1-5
CASSEYPRRTSGTGGGNSNQPQHF
TGCGCCAGCAGTGAGTATCCTCGGCGAACCTCCGGGACAGGGGGCGGGAATAGCAATCAGCCCCAGCATTTT
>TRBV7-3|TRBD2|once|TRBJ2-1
CASSVTGTNDFNEQFF
TGTGCCAGCAGCGTTACCGGGACTAACGATTTCAATGAGCAGTTCTTC
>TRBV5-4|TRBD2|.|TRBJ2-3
CASSLVGTSGGDPGTQYF
TGTGCCAGCAGCTTGGTTGGGACTAGCGGGGGGGATCCGGGTACGCAGTATTTT
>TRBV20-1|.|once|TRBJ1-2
CSARSVSGYTF
TGCAGTGCTAGGTCGGTGTCTGGCTACACCTTC
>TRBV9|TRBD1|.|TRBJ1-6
CASSARGQNSPLHF
TGTGCCAGCAGCGCCAGGGGGCAAAATTCACCCCTCCACTTT
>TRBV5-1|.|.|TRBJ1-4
CASSWEGVEKLFF
TGCGCCAGCAGCTGGGAGGGTGTCGAAAAACTGTTTTTT
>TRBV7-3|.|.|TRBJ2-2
CASSLRGDANTGELFF
TGTGCCAGCAGCTTAAGGGGGGACGCGAACACCGGGGAGCTGTTTTTT
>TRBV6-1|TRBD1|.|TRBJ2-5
CASSGVWGTGFQETQYF
TGTGCCAGCAGTGGAGTGTGGGGGACAGGGTTCCAAGAGACCCAGTACTTC
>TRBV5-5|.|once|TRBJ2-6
CASSLARGASGANVLTF
TGTGCCAGCAGCTTGGCCCGGGGGGCGTCAGGGGCCAACGTCCTGACTTTC
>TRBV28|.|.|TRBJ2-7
CASSSPASAFYEQYF
TGTGCCAGCAGTTCCCCGGCTAGCGCATTCTACGAGCAGTACTTC
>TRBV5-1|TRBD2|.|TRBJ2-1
CASRVRAGGDEQFF
TGCGCCAGCAGGGTTCGAGCGGGAGGAGATGAGCAGTTCTTC
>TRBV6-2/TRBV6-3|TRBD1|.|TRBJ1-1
CASSTDRDTEAFF
TGTGCCAGCAGTACAGACAGGGACACTGAAGCTTTCTTT
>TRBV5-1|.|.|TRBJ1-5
CASSLGTGGSPQHF
TGCGCCAGCAGCCTGGGGACGGGGGGTTCGCCCCAGCATTTT
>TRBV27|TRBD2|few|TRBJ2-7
CASSLLGGGREQYF
TGTGCCAGCAGTTTATTGGGGGGAGGGCGCGAGCAGTACTTC